This note documents a single T cell receptor (beta chain) sequence. Its antigen is currently unknown. The data are from a study of a mutant IDH1 vaccine in newly diagnosed glioma. Study in general: Patients were given eight vaccinations, scheduled in weeks 1, 3, 5, 7, 11, 15, 19 and 23. In some groups vaccination began 4-6 weeks post-radiotherapy; others received it with temozolomide. Earlier care involved radiotherapy, temozolomide, or both, and the majority received both. Treated patients were roughly 62% male, about 38% female, mean age about 43 years.

The germline V gene has CDR1 SGHRS and CDR2 YFSETQ. The ends lost 5 bases at V and 2 bases at J; junction bases unmatched: 9. The CDR3 has 16 residues. Time point defined: week 23, last vaccination. Each dose delivered 300 ug of mutant IDH1 20-mer peptide subcutaneously with imiquimod. Sequencing used immunoSEQ multiplex PCR; TCRdb keeps in-frame clones, though not all of them. The sample holds approximately 28,000 clones, 80% seen once. This material consisted of PBMCs, taken from a glioma patient whose treatment included an IDH1 peptide vaccine. The rearrangement uses TRBV5-1 and TRBJ2-2; 7 positions agree with TRBD1. The sequence was collected from a woman in her late teens or twenties with glioma. The CDR3 bases are TGCGCCAGCAGACGTACGGGACAGCTAAACACCGGGGAGCTGTTTTTT. Translating gives CASRRTGQLNTGELFF.